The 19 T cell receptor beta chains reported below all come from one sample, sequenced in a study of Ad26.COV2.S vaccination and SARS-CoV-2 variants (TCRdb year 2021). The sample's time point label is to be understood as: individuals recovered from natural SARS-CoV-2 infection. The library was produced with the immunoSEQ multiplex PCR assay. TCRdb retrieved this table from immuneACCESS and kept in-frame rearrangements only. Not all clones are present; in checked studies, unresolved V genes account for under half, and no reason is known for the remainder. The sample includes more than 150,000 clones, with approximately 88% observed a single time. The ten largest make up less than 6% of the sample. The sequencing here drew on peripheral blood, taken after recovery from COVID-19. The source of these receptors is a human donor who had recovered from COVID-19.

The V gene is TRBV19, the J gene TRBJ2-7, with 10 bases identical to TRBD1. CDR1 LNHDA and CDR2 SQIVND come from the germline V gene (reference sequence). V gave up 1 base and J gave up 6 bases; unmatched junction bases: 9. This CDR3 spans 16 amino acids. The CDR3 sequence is CASSIAQGTGVVEQYF. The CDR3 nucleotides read TGTGCCAGTAGTATAGCCCAGGGGACAGGGGTTGTCGAGCAGTACTTC.

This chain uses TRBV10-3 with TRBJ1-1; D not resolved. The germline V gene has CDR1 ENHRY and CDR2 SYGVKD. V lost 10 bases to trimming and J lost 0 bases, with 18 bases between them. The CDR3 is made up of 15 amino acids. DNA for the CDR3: TGTGCCACCCCCAGGCCAGACTTAATGAACACTGAAGCTTTCTTT. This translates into CATPRPDLMNTEAFF.

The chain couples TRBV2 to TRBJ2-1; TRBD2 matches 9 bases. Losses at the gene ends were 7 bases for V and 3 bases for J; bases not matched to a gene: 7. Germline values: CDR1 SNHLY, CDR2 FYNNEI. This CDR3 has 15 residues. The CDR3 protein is CASKNSGSLYNEQFF. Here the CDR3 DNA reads TGTGCCAGCAAGAATAGCGGGAGCCTCTACAATGAGCAGTTCTTC.

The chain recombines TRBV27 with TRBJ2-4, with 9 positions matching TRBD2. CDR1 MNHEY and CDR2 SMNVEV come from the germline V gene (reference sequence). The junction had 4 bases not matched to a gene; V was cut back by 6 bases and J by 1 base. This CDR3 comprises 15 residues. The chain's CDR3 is CASRRREGAKNIQYF. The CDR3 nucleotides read TGTGCCAGCAGGAGGCGGGAGGGGGCCAAAAACATTCAGTACTTC.

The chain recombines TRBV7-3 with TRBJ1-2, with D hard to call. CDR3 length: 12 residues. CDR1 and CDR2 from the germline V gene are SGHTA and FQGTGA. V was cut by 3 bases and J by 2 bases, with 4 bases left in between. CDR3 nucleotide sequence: TGTGCCAGCAGCTTTAACAACTATGGCTACACCTTC. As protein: CASSFNNYGYTF. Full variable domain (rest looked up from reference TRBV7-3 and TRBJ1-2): GAGVSQTPSNKVTEKGKYVELRCDPISGHTALYWYRQSLGQGPEFLIYFQGTGAADDSGLPNDRFFAVRPEGSVSTLKIQRTERGDSAVYLCASSFNNYGYTFGSGTRLTVV.

The CDR3 DNA reads as TGTGCCAGCAGCCAAGGTCAAAATACGCAGTATTTT. Its protein is CASSQGQNTQYF. The chain combines TRBV3-1 (or the pseudogene TRBV3-2) with TRBJ2-3; no definite D call. CDR1 LGHDT and CDR2 YNNKEL come from the germline V gene (reference sequence). The CDR3 extends over 12 amino acids. The V and J ends lost 1 base and 7 bases respectively, with 6 bases between them.

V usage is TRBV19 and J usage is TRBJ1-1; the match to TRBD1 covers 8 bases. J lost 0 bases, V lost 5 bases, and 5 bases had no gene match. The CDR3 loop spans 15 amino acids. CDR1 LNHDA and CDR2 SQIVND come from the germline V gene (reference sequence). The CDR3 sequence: CASSPLQGVNTEAFF. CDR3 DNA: TGTGCCAGTAGTCCTCTACAGGGGGTGAACACTGAAGCTTTCTTT.

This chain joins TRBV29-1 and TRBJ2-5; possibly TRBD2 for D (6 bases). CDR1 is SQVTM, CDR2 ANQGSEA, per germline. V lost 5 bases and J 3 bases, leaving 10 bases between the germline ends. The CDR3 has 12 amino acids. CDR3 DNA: TGCAGCGTTTCCCCGGGAGAAGAGACCCAGTACTTC. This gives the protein CSVSPGEETQYF.

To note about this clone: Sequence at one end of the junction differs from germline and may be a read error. CDR3 amino acids: CASSLAGNTDTQYF. Here the CDR3 DNA reads TGTGCCAGCAGCCTAGCGGGGAACACAGATACGCAGTATTTT. The V and J genes are TRBV7-6 and TRBJ2-3; 9 positions match TRBD2. CDR3 length: 14 amino acids. CDR1 is SGHVS, CDR2 FNYEAQ, per germline.

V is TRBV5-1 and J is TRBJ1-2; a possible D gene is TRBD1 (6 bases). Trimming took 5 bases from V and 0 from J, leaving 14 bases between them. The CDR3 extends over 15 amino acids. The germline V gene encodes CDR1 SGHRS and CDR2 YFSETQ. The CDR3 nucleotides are TGCGCCAGCAGAACAGGGAGCCCTGCTAACTATGGCTACACCTTC. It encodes CASRTGSPANYGYTF.

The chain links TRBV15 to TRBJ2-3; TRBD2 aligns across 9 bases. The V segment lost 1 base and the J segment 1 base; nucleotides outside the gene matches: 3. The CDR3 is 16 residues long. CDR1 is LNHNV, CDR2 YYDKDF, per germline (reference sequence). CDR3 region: CATSRVAGVRTDTQYF. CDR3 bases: TGTGCCACCAGCAGAGTAGCGGGAGTTCGCACAGATACGCAGTATTTT. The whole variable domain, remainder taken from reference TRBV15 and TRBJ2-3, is DAMVIQNPRYQVTQFGKPVTLSCSQTLNHNVMYWYQQKSSQAPKLLFHYYDKDFNNEADTPDNFQSRRPNTSFCFLDIRSPGLGDTAMYLCATSRVAGVRTDTQYFGPGTRLTVL.

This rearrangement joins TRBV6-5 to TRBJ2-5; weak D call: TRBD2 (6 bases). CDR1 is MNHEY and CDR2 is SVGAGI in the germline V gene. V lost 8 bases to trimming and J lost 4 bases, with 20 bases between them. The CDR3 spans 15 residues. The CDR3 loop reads CASRRDGGEVETQYF. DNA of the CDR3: TGTGCCAGCCGGCGGGACGGCGGTGAGGTAGAGACCCAGTACTTC.

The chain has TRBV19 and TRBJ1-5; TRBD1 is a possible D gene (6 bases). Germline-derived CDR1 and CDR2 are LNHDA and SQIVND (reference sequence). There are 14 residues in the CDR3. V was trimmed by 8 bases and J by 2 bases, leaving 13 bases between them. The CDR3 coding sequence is TGTGCCAGTCCTCAGGGGTCGCGCAATCAGCCCCAGCATTTT. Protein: CASPQGSRNQPQHF. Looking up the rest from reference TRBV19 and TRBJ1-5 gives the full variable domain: DGGITQSPKYLFRKEGQNVTLSCEQNLNHDAMYWYRQDPGQGLRLIYYSQIVNDFQKGDIAEGYSVSREKKESFPLTVTSAQKNPTAFYLCASPQGSRNQPQHFGDGTRLSIL.

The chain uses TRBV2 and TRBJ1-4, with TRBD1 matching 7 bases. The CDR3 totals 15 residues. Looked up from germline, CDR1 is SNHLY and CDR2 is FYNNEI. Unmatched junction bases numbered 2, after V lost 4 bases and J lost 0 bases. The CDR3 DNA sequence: TGTGCCAGCAGTGCGGACAGGACAACTAATGAAAAACTGTTTTTT. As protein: CASSADRTTNEKLFF. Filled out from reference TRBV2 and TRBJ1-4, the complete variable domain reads EPEVTQTPSHQVTQMGQEVILRCVPISNHLYFYWYRQILGQKVEFLVSFYNNEISEKSEIFDDQFSVERPDGSNFTLKIRSTKLEDSAMYFCASSADRTTNEKLFFGSGTQLSVL.

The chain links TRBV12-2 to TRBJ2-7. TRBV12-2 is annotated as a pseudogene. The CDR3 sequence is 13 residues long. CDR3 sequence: CASRLRDEYEQYF. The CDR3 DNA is TGTGCAAGTCGCCTCCGGGACGAATACGAGCAGTACTTC.

The CDR3 nucleotides read TGTGCCAGCAGCTTAGCTGGGGACTTAGGGAGAGGAAACACCATATATTTT. It encodes CASSLAGDLGRGNTIYF. The gene calls are TRBV7-8 and TRBJ1-3; D perhaps matches TRBD1 (5 bases). CDR1 and CDR2 from the germline V gene are SGHVS and FQNEAQ. The CDR3 contains 17 residues. Trimming pared 0 bases from V and 4 bases from J, leaving 16 bases between.

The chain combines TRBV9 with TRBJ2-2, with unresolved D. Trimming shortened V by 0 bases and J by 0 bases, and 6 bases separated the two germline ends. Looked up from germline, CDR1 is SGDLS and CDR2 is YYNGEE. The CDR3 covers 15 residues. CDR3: CASSVEAANTGELFF. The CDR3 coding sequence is TGTGCCAGCAGCGTAGAGGCCGCGAACACCGGGGAGCTGTTTTTT.

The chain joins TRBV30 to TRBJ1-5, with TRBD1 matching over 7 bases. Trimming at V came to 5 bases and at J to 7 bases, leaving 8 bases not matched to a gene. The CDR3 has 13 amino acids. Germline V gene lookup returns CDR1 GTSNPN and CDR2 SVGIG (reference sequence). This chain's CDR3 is CAWGTYRGQPQHF. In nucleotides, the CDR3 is TGTGCCTGGGGCACCTACAGGGGCCAGCCCCAGCATTTT. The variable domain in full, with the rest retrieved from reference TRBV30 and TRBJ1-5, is SQTIHQWPATLVQPVGSPLSLECTVEGTSNPNLYWYRQAAGRGLQLLFYSVGIGQISSEVPQNLSASRPQDRQFILSSKKLLLSDSGFYLCAWGTYRGQPQHFGDGTRLSIL.

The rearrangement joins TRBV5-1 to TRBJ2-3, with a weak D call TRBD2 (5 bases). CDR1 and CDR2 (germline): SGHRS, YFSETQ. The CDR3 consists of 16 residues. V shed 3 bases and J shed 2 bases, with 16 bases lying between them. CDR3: CASSSAVLGITDTQYF. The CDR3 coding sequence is TGCGCCAGCAGCTCCGCCGTACTAGGAATCACAGATACGCAGTATTTT.